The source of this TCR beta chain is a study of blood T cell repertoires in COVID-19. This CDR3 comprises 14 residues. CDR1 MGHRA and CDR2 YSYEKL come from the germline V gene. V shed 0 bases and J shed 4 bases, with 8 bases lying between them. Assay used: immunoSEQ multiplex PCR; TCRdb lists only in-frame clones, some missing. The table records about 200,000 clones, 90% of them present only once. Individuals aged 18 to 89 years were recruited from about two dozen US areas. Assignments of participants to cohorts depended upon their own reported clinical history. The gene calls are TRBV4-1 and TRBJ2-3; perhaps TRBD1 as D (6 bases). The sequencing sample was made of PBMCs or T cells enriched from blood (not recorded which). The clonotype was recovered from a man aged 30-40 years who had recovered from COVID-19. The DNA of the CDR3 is TGCGCCAGCAGCCAAGATCAGGGGTCAGATACGCAGTATTTT. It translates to CASSQDQGSDTQYF.